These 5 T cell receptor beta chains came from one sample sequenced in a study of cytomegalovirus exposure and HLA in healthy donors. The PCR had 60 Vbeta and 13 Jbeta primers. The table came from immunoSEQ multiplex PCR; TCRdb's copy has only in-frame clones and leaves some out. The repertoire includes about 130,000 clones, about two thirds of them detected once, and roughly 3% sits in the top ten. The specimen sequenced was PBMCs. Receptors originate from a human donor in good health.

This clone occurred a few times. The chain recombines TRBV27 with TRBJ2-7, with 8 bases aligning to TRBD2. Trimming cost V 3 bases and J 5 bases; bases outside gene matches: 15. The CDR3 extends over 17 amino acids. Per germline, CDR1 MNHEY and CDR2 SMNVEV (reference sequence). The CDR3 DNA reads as TGTGCCAGCAGTTTGTGGGGGCGGGGGGCGAGTTTCCACGAGCAGTACTTC. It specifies CASSLWGRGASFHEQYF.

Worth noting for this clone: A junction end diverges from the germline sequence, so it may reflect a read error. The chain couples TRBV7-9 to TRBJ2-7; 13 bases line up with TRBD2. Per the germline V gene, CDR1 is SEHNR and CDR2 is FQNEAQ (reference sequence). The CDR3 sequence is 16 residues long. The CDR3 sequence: CASSLRTSGSSNEQYF. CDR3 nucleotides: TGTGCCAGCAGCTTAAGGACTAGCGGGAGCTCCAACGAGCAGTACTTC.

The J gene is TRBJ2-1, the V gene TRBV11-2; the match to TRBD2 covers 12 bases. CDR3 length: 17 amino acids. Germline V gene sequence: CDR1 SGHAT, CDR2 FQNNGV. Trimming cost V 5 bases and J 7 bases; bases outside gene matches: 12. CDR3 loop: CASSLTSGGSGGNEQFF. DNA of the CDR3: TGTGCCAGCAGCCTCACTAGCGGGGGGTCCGGGGGGAATGAGCAGTTCTTC.

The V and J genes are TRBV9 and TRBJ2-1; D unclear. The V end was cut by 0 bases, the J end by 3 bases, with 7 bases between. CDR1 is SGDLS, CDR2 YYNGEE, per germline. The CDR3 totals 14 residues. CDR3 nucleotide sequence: TGTGCCAGCAGCGTAGACCCTAGCTACAATGAGCAGTTCTTC. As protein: CASSVDPSYNEQFF.

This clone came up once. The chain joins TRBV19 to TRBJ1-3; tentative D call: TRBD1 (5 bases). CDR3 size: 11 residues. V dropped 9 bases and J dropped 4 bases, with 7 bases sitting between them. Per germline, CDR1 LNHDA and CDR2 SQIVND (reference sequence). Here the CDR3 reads CASRVGNTIYF. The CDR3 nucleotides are TGTGCCAGCAGGGTCGGAAACACCATATATTTT.